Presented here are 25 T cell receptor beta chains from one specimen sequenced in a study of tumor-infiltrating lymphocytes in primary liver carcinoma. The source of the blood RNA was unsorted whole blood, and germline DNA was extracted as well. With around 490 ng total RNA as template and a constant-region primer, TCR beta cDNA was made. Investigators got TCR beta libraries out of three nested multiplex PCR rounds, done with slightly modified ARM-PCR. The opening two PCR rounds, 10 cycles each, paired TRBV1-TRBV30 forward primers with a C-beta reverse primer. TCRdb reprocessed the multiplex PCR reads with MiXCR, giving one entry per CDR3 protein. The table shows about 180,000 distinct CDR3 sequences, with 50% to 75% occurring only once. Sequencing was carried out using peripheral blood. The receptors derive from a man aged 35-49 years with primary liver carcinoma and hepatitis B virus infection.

Here the CDR3 DNA reads TGTGCCAGCAGTTCGGCGAGCCCCCCGGTGGAGCAGTACTTC. It encodes CASSSASPPVEQYF. V is TRBV6-2 or TRBV6-3 and J is TRBJ2-7, with no clear D. Trimming stripped 4 bases from V and 7 bases from J, with 17 bases between. This CDR3 has 14 amino acids. Germline-derived CDR1 and CDR2 are MNHEY and SVGEGT.

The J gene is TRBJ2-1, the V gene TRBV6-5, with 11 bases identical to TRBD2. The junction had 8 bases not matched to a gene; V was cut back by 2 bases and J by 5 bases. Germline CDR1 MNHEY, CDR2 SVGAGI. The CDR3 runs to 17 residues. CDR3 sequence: CASSYASGRSKNNEQFF. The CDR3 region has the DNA TGTGCCAGCAGTTACGCTAGCGGGAGGAGCAAGAACAATGAGCAGTTCTTC.

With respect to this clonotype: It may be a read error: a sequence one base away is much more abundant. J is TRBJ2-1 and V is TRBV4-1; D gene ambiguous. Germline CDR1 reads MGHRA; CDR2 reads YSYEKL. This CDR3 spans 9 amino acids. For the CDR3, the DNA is TGCACCAGCAGCCCTCAGCAGTTCTTC. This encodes CTSSPQQFF.

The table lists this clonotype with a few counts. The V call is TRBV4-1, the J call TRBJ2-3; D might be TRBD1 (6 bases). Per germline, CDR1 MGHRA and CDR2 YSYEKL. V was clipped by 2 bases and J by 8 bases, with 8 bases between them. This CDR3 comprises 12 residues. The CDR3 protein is CASSQLGGTQYF. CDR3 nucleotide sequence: TGCGCCAGCAGCCAACTAGGGGGTACGCAGTATTTT.

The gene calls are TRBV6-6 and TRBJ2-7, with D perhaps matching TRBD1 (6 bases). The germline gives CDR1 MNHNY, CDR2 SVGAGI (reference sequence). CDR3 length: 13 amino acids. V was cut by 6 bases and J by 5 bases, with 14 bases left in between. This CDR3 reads CASSYQQGDEQYF. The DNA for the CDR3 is TGTGCCAGCAGCTACCAACAGGGCGACGAGCAGTACTTC.

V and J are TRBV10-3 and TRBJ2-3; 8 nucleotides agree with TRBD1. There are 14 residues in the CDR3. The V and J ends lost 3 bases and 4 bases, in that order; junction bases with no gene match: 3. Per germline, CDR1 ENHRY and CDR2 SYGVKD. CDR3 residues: CAISDAGGSDTQYF. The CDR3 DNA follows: TGTGCCATCAGTGACGCAGGGGGCTCAGATACGCAGTATTTT.

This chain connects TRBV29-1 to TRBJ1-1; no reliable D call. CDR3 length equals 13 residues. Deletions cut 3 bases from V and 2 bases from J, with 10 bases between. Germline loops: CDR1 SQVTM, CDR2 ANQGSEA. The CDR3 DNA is TGCAGCGTTGATCAATTTACAAACACTGAAGCTTTCTTT. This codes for CSVDQFTNTEAFF.

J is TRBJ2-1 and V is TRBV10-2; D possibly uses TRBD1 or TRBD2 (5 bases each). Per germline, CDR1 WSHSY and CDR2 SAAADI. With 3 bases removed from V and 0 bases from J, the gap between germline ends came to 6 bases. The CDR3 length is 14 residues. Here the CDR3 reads CASSDGTSYNEQFF. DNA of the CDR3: TGCGCCAGCAGTGACGGGACCTCCTACAATGAGCAGTTCTTC.

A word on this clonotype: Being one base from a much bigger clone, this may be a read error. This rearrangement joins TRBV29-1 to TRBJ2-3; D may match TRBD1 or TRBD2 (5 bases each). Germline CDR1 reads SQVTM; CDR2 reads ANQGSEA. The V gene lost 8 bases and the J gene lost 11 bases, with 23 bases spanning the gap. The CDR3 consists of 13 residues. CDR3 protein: CSYETGTPPMQYF. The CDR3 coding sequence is TGCAGCTACGAAACCGGGACCCCGCCAATGCAGTATTTT.

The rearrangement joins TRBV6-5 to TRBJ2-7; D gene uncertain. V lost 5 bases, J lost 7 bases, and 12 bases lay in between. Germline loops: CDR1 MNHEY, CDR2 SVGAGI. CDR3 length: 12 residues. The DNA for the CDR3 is TGTGCCAGCAGTACCCTACCGTGGGAGCAGTACTTC. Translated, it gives CASSTLPWEQYF.

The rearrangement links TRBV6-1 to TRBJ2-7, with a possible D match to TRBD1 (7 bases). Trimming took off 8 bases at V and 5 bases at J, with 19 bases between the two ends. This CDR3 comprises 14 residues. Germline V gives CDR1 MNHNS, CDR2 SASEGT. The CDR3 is CASWGAGGDHEQYF. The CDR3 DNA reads TGTGCCAGCTGGGGGGCAGGGGGTGATCACGAGCAGTACTTC.

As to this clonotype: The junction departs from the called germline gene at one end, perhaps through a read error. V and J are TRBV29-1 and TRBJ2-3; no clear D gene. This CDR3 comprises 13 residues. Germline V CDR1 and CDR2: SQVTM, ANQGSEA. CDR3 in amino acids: CSVEEVAGDTQCF. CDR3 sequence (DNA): TGCAGCGTTGAAGAAGTGGCTGGAGATACGCAGTGTTTT.

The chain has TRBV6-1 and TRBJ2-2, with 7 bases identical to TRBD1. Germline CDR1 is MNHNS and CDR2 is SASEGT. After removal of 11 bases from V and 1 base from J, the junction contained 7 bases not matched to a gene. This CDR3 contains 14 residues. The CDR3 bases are TGTGCCGGGTCGGGACAGTTGAACACCGGGGAGCTGTTTTTT. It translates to CAGSGQLNTGELFF.

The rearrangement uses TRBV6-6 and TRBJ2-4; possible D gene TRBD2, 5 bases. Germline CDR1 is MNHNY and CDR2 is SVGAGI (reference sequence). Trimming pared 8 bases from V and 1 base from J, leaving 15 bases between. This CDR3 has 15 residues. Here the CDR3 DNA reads TGTGCCAGCTGGAGAGGGCTTTCGGCCAAAAACATTCAGTACTTC. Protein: CASWRGLSAKNIQYF.

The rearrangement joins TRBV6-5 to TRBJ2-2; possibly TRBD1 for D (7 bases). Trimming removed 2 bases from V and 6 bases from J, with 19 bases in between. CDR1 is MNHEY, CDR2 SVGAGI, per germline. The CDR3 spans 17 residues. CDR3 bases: TGTGCCAGCAGTTACACTACGATGCAGGGGGACTCCGGGGAGCTGTTTTTT. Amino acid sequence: CASSYTTMQGDSGELFF.

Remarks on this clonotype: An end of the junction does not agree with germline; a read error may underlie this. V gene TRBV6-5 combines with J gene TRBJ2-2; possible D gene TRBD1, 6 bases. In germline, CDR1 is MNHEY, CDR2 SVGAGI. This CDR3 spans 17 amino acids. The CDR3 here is CGSSYRRDRRNTGELFF. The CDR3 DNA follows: TGTGGCAGCAGTTACCGGAGAGACAGGCGGAACACCGGGGAGCTGTTTTTT.

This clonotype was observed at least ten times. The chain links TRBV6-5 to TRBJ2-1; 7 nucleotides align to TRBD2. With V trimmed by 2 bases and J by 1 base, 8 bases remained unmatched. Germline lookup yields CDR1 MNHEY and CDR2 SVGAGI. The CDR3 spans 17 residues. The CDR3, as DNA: TGTGCCAGCAGTTACGCGGGAGTGGGGGTATCCTACAATGAGCAGTTCTTC. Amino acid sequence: CASSYAGVGVSYNEQFF.

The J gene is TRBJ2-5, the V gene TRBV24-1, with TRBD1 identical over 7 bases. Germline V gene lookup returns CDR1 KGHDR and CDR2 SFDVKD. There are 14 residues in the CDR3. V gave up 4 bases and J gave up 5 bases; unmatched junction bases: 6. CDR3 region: CATSDKDRWETQYF. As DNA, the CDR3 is TGTGCCACCAGTGACAAGGACAGGTGGGAGACCCAGTACTTC.

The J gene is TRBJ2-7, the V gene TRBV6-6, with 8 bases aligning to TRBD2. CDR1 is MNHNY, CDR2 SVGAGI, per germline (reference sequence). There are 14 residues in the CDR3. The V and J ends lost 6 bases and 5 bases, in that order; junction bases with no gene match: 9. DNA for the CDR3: TGTGCCAGCAGCCTCTTCACGGGGGGGAACGAGCAGTACTTC. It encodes CASSLFTGGNEQYF.

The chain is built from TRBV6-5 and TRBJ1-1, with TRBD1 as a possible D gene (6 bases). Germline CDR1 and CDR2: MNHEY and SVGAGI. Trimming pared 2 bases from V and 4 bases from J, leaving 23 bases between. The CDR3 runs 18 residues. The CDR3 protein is CASSYARGSGDPFTEAFF. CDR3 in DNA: TGTGCCAGCAGTTACGCGAGGGGGTCAGGGGATCCTTTCACTGAAGCTTTCTTT.

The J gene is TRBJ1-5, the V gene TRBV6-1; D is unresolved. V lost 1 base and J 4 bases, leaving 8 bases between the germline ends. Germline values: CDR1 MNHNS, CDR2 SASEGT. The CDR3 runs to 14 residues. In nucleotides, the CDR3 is TGTGCCAGCAGTGAAGGGGAACATAATCAGCCCCAGCATTTT. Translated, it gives CASSEGEHNQPQHF.

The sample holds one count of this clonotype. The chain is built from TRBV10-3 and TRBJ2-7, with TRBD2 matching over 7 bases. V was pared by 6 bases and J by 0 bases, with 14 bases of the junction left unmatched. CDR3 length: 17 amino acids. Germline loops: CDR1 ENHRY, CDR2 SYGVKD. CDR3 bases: TGTGCCATCAGCGGGGGGAAAAAGGAAACTAGCTCCTACGAGCAGTACTTC. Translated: CAISGGKKETSSYEQYF.

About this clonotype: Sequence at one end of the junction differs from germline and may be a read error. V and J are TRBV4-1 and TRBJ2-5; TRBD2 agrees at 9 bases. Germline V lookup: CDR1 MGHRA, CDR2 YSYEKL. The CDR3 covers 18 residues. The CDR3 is CASSQALAGRSSRETLYF. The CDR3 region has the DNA TGCGCCAGCAGCCAAGCTCTAGCGGGACGCTCCTCCAGAGAGACCCTGTACTTC.

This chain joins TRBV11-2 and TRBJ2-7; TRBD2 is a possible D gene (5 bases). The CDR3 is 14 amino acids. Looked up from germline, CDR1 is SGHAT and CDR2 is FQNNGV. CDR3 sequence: CTRSLNDGAYEQYF. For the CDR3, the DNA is TGTACTAGGAGCTTAAACGACGGAGCCTACGAGCAGTACTTC.

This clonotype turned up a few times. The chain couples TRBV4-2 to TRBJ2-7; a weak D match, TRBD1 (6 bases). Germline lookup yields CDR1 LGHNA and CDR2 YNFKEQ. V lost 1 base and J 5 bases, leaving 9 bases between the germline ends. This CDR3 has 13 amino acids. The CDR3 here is CASSQARGDEQYF. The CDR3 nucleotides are TGTGCCAGCAGCCAAGCCAGGGGAGACGAGCAGTACTTC.